This note documents a single T cell receptor (beta chain) sequence. This entry belongs to a study of cytomegalovirus exposure and HLA in healthy donors. The PCR ran on 60 Vbeta and 13 Jbeta primers. This table comes from immunoSEQ multiplex PCR, and its TCRdb copy is limited to in-frame clones, with some not included. The sample lists roughly 190,000 clones, 60% to 80% occurring once. The CDR3 covers 15 residues. Germline CDR1 reads SQVTM; CDR2 reads ANQGSEA. Trimming left V 7 bases short and J 0 bases short, with 16 bases between. The sequencing sample was made of PBMCs. The genes are TRBV29-1 and TRBJ2-1; tentatively, D is TRBD2 (5 bases). The clonotype comes from a woman aged 25 to 39 in good health and CMV-seropositive. The CDR3 DNA sequence: TGCAGCGGCCTTGTGGGAGCGAGCTCCTACAATGAGCAGTTCTTC. It yields the protein CSGLVGASSYNEQFF.